Below are 26 T cell receptor beta chains sequenced from a single sample in a study of T cell responses to AZD1222 COVID-19 vaccine. Method: immunoSEQ multiplex PCR; TCRdb's copy keeps in-frame clones and lacks some. This sample has roughly 100,000 clones, with 90% found just once. The material sequenced was peripheral blood, taken on day 0 of AZD1222 vaccination. The receptors here all came from an adult in good health.

This clone came up a few times. The J gene is TRBJ1-1, the V gene TRBV6-5, with TRBD1 identical over 8 bases. Germline assignment: CDR1 MNHEY and CDR2 SVGAGI. There are 14 residues in the CDR3. Losses at the gene ends were 4 bases for V and 6 bases for J; bases not matched to a gene: 7. The CDR3 reads CASSFRGQVAEAFF. The CDR3 DNA reads as TGTGCCAGCAGTTTCAGGGGGCAAGTCGCTGAAGCTTTCTTT.

This chain uses TRBV5-1 with TRBJ1-2, with 8 bases aligning to TRBD1. V was pared by 4 bases and J by 2 bases, with 4 bases of the junction left unmatched. This CDR3 has 14 amino acids. Germline V gives CDR1 SGHRS, CDR2 YFSETQ. CDR3 bases: TGCGCCAGCAGCGACCAGGGGGCGAACTATGGCTACACCTTC. It encodes CASSDQGANYGYTF.

This clone appeared a few times. V and J are TRBV27 and TRBJ1-5, with a possible D match to TRBD1 (5 bases). The CDR3 covers 15 residues. The V gene's germline CDR1 is MNHEY and CDR2 SMNVEV (reference sequence). Deletions cut 6 bases from V and 3 bases from J, with 15 bases between. The CDR3 region has the DNA TGTGCCAGCAGCCTCAAGGGGAGTGACAATCAGCCCCAGCATTTT. Translating it yields CASSLKGSDNQPQHF.

This chain connects TRBV5-8 to TRBJ2-7; D perhaps matches TRBD1 (6 bases). V lost 4 bases to trimming and J lost 5 bases, with 16 bases between them. The CDR3 extends over 14 amino acids. In germline, CDR1 is SGHTS, CDR2 YDEGEE. DNA for the CDR3: TGTGCCAGCAGCCCCAGACAGGTACGGGACGAGCAGTACTTC. Its protein product is CASSPRQVRDEQYF. The full variable domain, with the rest looked up from reference TRBV5-8 and TRBJ2-7, is EAGVTQSPTHLIKTRGQQATLRCSPISGHTSVYWYQQALGLGLQFLLWYDEGEERNRGNFPPRFSGRQFPNYSSELNVNALELEDSALYLCASSPRQVRDEQYFGPGTRLTVT.

In nucleotides, the CDR3 is TGTGCCAGCTCAAGTGGACAGGGTGAAAGCAATCAGCCCCAGCATTTT. Amino acids: CASSSGQGESNQPQHF. This chain links TRBV18 with TRBJ1-5; 8 bases are a match to TRBD1. V was pared by 5 bases and J by 1 base, with 7 bases of the junction left unmatched. CDR1 is KGHSH, CDR2 LQKENI, per germline. CDR3 size: 16 residues. The full variable domain, rest sourced from reference TRBV18 and TRBJ1-5, is NAGVMQNPRHLVRRRGQEARLRCSPMKGHSHVYWYRQLPEEGLKFMVYLQKENIIDESGMPKERFSAEFPKEGPSILRIQQVVRGDSAAYFCASSSGQGESNQPQHFGDGTRLSIL.

The chain has TRBV5-1 and TRBJ2-3; 11 bases align to TRBD1. From germline, CDR1 is SGHRS and CDR2 YFSETQ. This CDR3 is built from 14 residues. Trimming cost V 4 bases and J 3 bases; bases outside gene matches: 1. The CDR3 coding sequence is TGCGCCAGCAGCAGGGACAGGGGGACAGATACGCAGTATTTT. The encoded protein is CASSRDRGTDTQYF.

This sequence joins TRBV28 and TRBJ1-1, with D hard to call. The CDR3 sequence is 12 residues long. V was clipped by 7 bases and J by 0 bases, with 6 bases between them. Germline loops: CDR1 MDHEN, CDR2 SYDVKM. The CDR3 DNA reads TGTGCCAGCAAACAGTTGAACACTGAAGCTTTCTTT. It translates to CASKQLNTEAFF.

The chain employs TRBV11-3 and TRBJ1-1, with unresolved D. Germline V gene lookup returns CDR1 SGHNT and CDR2 YENEEA. The CDR3 length is 15 residues. With 2 bases removed from V and 7 bases from J, the gap between germline ends came to 17 bases. Written as DNA, the CDR3 is TGTGCCAGCAGCTTATGCTTCGCATACGCTAGTGAAGCTTTCTTT. It is translated as CASSLCFAYASEAFF.

J is TRBJ2-7 and V is TRBV19; tentative D call: TRBD2 (6 bases). V shed 8 bases and J shed 5 bases, with 22 bases lying between them. From germline, CDR1 is LNHDA and CDR2 SQIVND (reference sequence). This CDR3 is built from 15 residues. The CDR3 DNA follows: TGTGCCAGTGCCCTACTCGCGGAGGGAGGCCACGAGCAGTACTTC. Its translation: CASALLAEGGHEQYF.

This sequence joins TRBV14 and TRBJ1-1; 10 bases are a match to TRBD1. Trimming at V came to 2 bases and at J to 5 bases, leaving 5 bases not matched to a gene. The V gene's germline CDR1 is SGHDN and CDR2 FVKESK. The CDR3 contains 15 residues. The CDR3 DNA reads TGTGCCAGCAGCCAACCGGGACAGGGGTGGACTGAAGCTTTCTTT. Protein: CASSQPGQGWTEAFF.

This chain links TRBV5-1 with TRBJ1-1, with D possibly matching TRBD1 (6 bases). Germline loops: CDR1 SGHRS, CDR2 YFSETQ. The length of the CDR3 is 15 residues. The germline V and J ends were trimmed by 0 bases and 1 base, with 10 bases remaining between them. CDR3 region: CASSLESGQNTEAFF. The CDR3 nucleotides read TGCGCCAGCAGCTTGGAATCGGGACAGAACACTGAAGCTTTCTTT.

This chain connects TRBV28 to TRBJ1-6; perhaps TRBD1 as D (6 bases). Trimming removed 11 bases from V and 12 bases from J, with 20 bases in between. CDR1 is MDHEN and CDR2 is SYDVKM in the germline V gene. The CDR3 has 13 residues. The CDR3 DNA reads as TGTGCCTATCTTGACAGGCCAGGAGGACCCCTCCACTTT. Translated, it gives CAYLDRPGGPLHF.

J is TRBJ2-7 and V is TRBV6-5, with TRBD1 matching 7 bases. The CDR3 spans 14 residues. V dropped 6 bases and J dropped 0; count of bases not matched to a gene: 5. CDR1 is MNHEY and CDR2 is SVGAGI in the germline V gene. CDR3 DNA: TGTGCCAGCAGCGTGGGGACAGCCTCCTACGAGCAGTACTTC. Translating gives CASSVGTASYEQYF.

The chain has TRBV3-1 (or the pseudogene TRBV3-2) and TRBJ2-1; D unresolved. With 5 bases removed from V and 12 bases from J, the gap between germline ends came to 14 bases. This CDR3 is built from 12 residues. Germline loops: CDR1 LGHDT, CDR2 YNNKEL (reference sequence). The DNA for the CDR3 is TGTGCCAGCAGCAAGACCGCGGACCTGCAGTTCTTC. Amino acids: CASSKTADLQFF.

V is TRBV28 and J is TRBJ1-1, with unresolved D. Trimming stripped 3 bases from V and 2 bases from J, with 7 bases between. Germline CDR1 and CDR2: MDHEN and SYDVKM. The CDR3 length is 13 residues. CDR3 amino acids: CASSLIYNTEAFF. Written as DNA, the CDR3 is TGTGCCAGCAGTTTGATCTACAACACTGAAGCTTTCTTT.

This chain connects TRBV5-1 to TRBJ1-1; possible D gene TRBD1, 5 bases. Trimming stripped 1 base from V and 5 bases from J, with 9 bases between. Germline CDR1 reads SGHRS; CDR2 reads YFSETQ. The CDR3 totals 13 residues. The CDR3 protein is CASSLLQATEAFF. DNA of the CDR3: TGCGCCAGCAGCTTGTTACAGGCTACTGAAGCTTTCTTT.

This rearrangement joins TRBV9 to TRBJ2-3; weak D call: TRBD2 (7 bases). The ends were cut back, 4 bases at V and 4 bases at J, with 16 bases in the middle. There are 15 residues in the CDR3. The V gene's germline CDR1 is SGDLS and CDR2 YYNGEE. CDR3 amino acids: CASSPPQGGADTQYF. CDR3 in DNA: TGTGCCAGCAGCCCACCCCAAGGGGGGGCAGATACGCAGTATTTT.

This chain links TRBV9 with TRBJ2-7; unclear D gene. Trimming left V 2 bases short and J 3 bases short, with 9 bases between. The CDR3 consists of 13 residues. The V gene's germline CDR1 is SGDLS and CDR2 YYNGEE. The CDR3 here is CASSVVPNYEQYF. The CDR3, as DNA: TGTGCCAGCAGCGTGGTACCAAACTACGAGCAGTACTTC.

The genes are TRBV7-8 and TRBJ2-5; D call uncertain. This CDR3 has 13 amino acids. Trimming took 4 bases from V and 4 from J, leaving 10 bases between them. Germline lookup yields CDR1 SGHVS and CDR2 FQNEAQ. In DNA form, the CDR3 reads TGTGCCAGCAGCTGGACGGTCCTAGAGACCCAGTACTTC. Translation: CASSWTVLETQYF.

The CDR3 is CASSSSGTVFYEQYF. CDR3 nucleotides: TGTGCCAGCAGTTCATCCGGGACGGTTTTTTACGAGCAGTACTTC. The chain couples TRBV27 to TRBJ2-7; the D call may be TRBD1 or TRBD2 (5 bases each). The V and J ends lost 4 bases and 4 bases respectively, with 17 bases between them. Germline V CDR1 and CDR2: MNHEY, SMNVEV (reference sequence). This CDR3 is 15 amino acids long.

The J gene is TRBJ1-5, the V gene TRBV7-8; tentative D call: TRBD1 (5 bases). The CDR3 runs 15 residues. The V gene's germline CDR1 is SGHVS and CDR2 FQNEAQ. Trimming stripped 3 bases from V and 2 bases from J, with 11 bases between. In DNA, the CDR3 is TGTGCCAGCAGCTTTAGGGGCGGGGGCAATCAGCCCCAGCATTTT. Protein: CASSFRGGGNQPQHF.

The chain carries TRBV6-5 and TRBJ1-1; 7 bases match TRBD1. CDR1 and CDR2 (germline): MNHEY, SVGAGI. This CDR3 has 15 residues. After removal of 5 bases from V and 1 base from J, the junction contained 7 bases not matched to a gene. This chain's CDR3 is CASSPIGDRNTEAFF. The CDR3 bases are TGTGCCAGCAGTCCGATCGGGGACAGGAACACTGAAGCTTTCTTT.

The V gene is TRBV2, the J gene TRBJ1-2, with D perhaps matching TRBD1 (5 bases). CDR1 is SNHLY and CDR2 is FYNNEI in the germline V gene. The CDR3 runs 14 residues. Trimming took 4 bases from V and 4 from J, leaving 13 bases between them. The CDR3 loop is CASSVGDAIYGYTF. The CDR3 DNA follows: TGTGCCAGCAGTGTAGGGGACGCCATCTATGGCTACACCTTC.

The rearrangement joins TRBV7-8 to TRBJ2-7; the match to TRBD1 covers 9 bases. The germline V gene encodes CDR1 SGHVS and CDR2 FQNEAQ. CDR3 size: 15 residues. V was pared by 10 bases and J by 2 bases, with 12 bases of the junction left unmatched. CDR3 sequence: CAITTPGQGPYEQYF. For the CDR3, the DNA is TGTGCCATAACAACACCGGGACAGGGACCCTACGAGCAGTACTTC.

This clone has just a few counts. The CDR3 region has the DNA TGTGCCAGCAGCGGGGACAGGGAAATTGATCAGCCCCAGCATTTT. It specifies CASSGDREIDQPQHF. V usage is TRBV5-5 and J usage is TRBJ1-5, with 9 nucleotides matching TRBD1. Trimming cost V 4 bases and J 5 bases; bases outside gene matches: 7. The CDR3 has 15 amino acids. From germline, CDR1 is SGHKS and CDR2 YYEKEE (reference sequence).

In nucleotides, the CDR3 is TGTGCCAGTAGTATACCGGGACTAGCGACAGATACGCAGTATTTT. It encodes CASSIPGLATDTQYF. V and J are TRBV19 and TRBJ2-3, with TRBD2 matching 10 bases. Germline CDR1 reads LNHDA; CDR2 reads SQIVND (reference sequence). This CDR3 contains 15 residues. J was trimmed by 3 bases and V by 2 bases; bases with no gene match: 2.